The entry that follows covers one T cell receptor beta chain sequence. Its antigen is unknown. Within one base of it there is no much larger clone, and no base qualities were kept. The cohort was made up of hundreds of healthy bone marrow donors. At the time of sampling, all cohort members were nominally healthy, though unrecorded immune exposures were likely present. The donor was CMV seronegative and belonged to the group of over 350 seronegative cohort members. Every donor gave a peripheral blood sample, and the peripheral blood mononuclear cells from that sample were used for TCR beta sequencing. The Qiagen DNeasy Blood Extraction Kit was used to extract genomic DNA from the blood cell samples. This specimen belongs to a study of cytomegalovirus exposure and HLA in healthy donors (TCRdb year 2017). General notes on the study: An earlier analysis of roughly 570 of the donors reported under 300 Gb of sequence data and some 110 million unique TCR beta sequences obtained from about 179 million T cells. Genome-wide SNP genotypes for about 65% of the 666 donors were used in a later genetic analysis, which treated that subset as a discovery cohort. Both class I and class II loci were covered by HLA typing, at four-digit resolution. The number of donors typed differed by locus, with about 629-640 for A, B, C, DRB1 and DQB1, approximately 500 for DQA1, 600 to 610 for DPA1, and 472 for DPB1. Approximately 310 gigabases of sequencing data and approximately 93 million unique TCR sequences were included in an early release covering 550 to 800 HLA-typed donors. The study aimed to test whether signatures of past pathogen exposure could be identified by cataloging public T cell receptors. Because of strong linkage in the cohort, roughly five DR-DQ haplotypes were treated as single units for association and clustering. An earlier analysis of 587 of the donors used high-throughput TCR beta sequencing to judge whether each TCR beta V gene segment behaved as functional or pseudogenic. The study profiled the T cell repertoires of hundreds of subjects by immunosequencing and related them to cytomegalovirus serostatus. Across some 400 genotyped donors of the cohort, an average of approximately 220,000 unique TCR beta nucleotide sequences per donor were sequenced, and 15% to 20% of those sequences were non-productive. To predict cytomegalovirus infection status, the study brought together high-throughput TCR immunosequencing, statistical association of individual TCRs with disease status, and machine learning. In the later analysis, no new phenotypic data were used to find candidate immune exposures; instead, reliance was placed on TCR beta sequences and their occurrence across donors. Every repertoire in the discovery cohort had been generated on one and the same sequencing platform. A later analysis re-analyzed previously published TCR beta repertoires from about 600 donors and added high-resolution HLA genotyping to study TCR occurrence patterns. The genetic ancestry cluster associated with self-reported Caucasian donors included 70% to 85% of the 398 genotyped donors. Alongside the repertoire data, information on donor age, sex, ethnicity and CMV serostatus was compiled. Besides the first cohort of under 700 subjects, a separate validation cohort made up of 95 to 150 different subjects was used.

The library was produced with the immunoSEQ multiplex PCR assay. For the multiplex PCR, a mixture combining 60 forward primers for TCR Vbeta segments and 13 reverse primers for TCR Jbeta segments was used. The CDR3 region of rearranged TCR beta genes was amplified from genomic DNA by a multiplex PCR assay. The Illumina HiSeq System was used to sequence the amplified TCR beta libraries as 87-base-pair reads. The paper's data handling went like this. A later analysis tallied around 87 million unique TCR beta chains across the 550 to 850 repertoires, and approximately 12 million of those chains were shared by two or more donors. To remove PCR and sequencing errors, raw reads were error-corrected and collapsed into unique sequences using a nearest-neighbor algorithm that merged closely related sequences. To assign V, D and J gene segments, CDR3 sequences were aligned to IMGT reference sequences. For a sequence to be retained, a match of at least six nucleotides was required to both a V gene segment and a J gene segment. A rearrangement was called productive if the CDR3 had no stop codons and remained in frame with V and J, and every other rearrangement was called non-productive. CDR3 was defined by IMGT convention, running from the second conserved V-encoded cysteine to the conserved J-encoded phenylalanine. Sequences without an unambiguous match to a single V gene segment were excluded from the earlier analysis of 450 to 750 of the donors. In an earlier analysis of approximately 500 of the donors, a V segment was called functional when productive rearrangements were above 56.7%, and segregating when the standard deviation between donors exceeded 5%. A statistical classification framework was built for diagnosing cytomegalovirus status from the catalog of TCR beta chain sequences. In a later analysis, TCR nucleotide sequences were compared against IMGT/GENE-DB human TR gene sequences so that V and J genes could be assigned. The TCRdist pipeline was used in a later analysis to assign CDR3 sequences and most-parsimonious VDJ recombination scenarios. In a later analysis, every TCR beta chain was defined by the combination of its CDR3 amino acid sequence and its V-gene family, and reads without a unique V-gene family were dropped. A later analysis removed 550 to 650 highly shared, low-generation-probability nucleotide sequences to deal with suspected cross-contamination and a sequencing artifact. In a later analysis, a clonal expansion index was calculated for each public chain from normalized within-repertoire ranks of inferred template counts. In a later analysis, generation probabilities were computed using a VDJ recombination model fitted to out-of-frame rearrangements, and the results were checked against IGoR. In a later analysis, hypergeometric tests were used to score TCR-TCR, TCR-HLA and TCR-CMV co-occurrence, with a repertoire-size bias correction applied to TCR pairs. In a later analysis, false discovery rates were estimated by permuting HLA or CMV assignments 20 times. In a later analysis, co-occurring TCRs were grouped using DBSCAN, with TCRdist sequence similarity added in when clustering inside HLA-allele-positive subsets. Co-occurrence clustering excluded repertoires with fewer than 30,000 or more than 120,000 public chains, plus five with anomalous nucleotide sharing. TCRdb re-hosts the immuneACCESS table, in-frame sequences only. Its copies lack some clones; in the studies checked, an unresolved V gene accounts for under half of them, and the cause for the rest is not known. The DNA was the basis for D and trimming; V, J and clone size are from that table. The sample has 110,000 to 150,000 clones on record, around four fifths of them singletons. The top ten hold roughly 2.7% of the sample.

The CDR3 covers 13 residues, taking in both the cysteine and the phenylalanine. CDR3 DNA only is kept here, 39 bases in frame from base 1. Reading the germline V gene gives CDR1 MDHEN and CDR2 SYDVKM. Ends trimmed: V by 5 bases, J by 5 bases; bases unmatched to a gene: 5. Study-wide findings and limitations: The sequencing pipeline was judged likely to have produced a cluster of highly shared sequence variants as a technical artifact. In vitro tests confirmed that three of the cytomegalovirus-associated TCR beta chains recognize cytomegalovirus antigens. Most TCR sequences were observed very rarely across donors, whereas some public TCRs were present in many individuals. This cohort had only TCR beta chains sequenced, and the lack of alpha or paired-chain data limited which features could be detected. Presence/absence analyses assumed roughly uniform sequencing depth across donors, an assumption that may not hold. Compared with the approximately 710-donor mean, donors in an Asian-associated ancestry cluster had fewer N-insertions in productive TCRs, according to a later genetic analysis. Because HLA typing was missing for some donors at each locus, association tests included only the typed subset. The earlier analysis of approximately 590 of the donors excluded 15 to 20 rarely observed V segments, including chromosome 9 orphons, because counts were too low. According to a later analysis, most CMV-associated TCR beta chains appeared to be HLA-restricted, and the HLA associations seemed to be driven largely by CMV exposure. The authors suggested that the approach could potentially be extended to other disease states and immunological phenotypes. Correlated functional status among segregating V segments might be attributable to linkage disequilibrium, but an unknown experimental factor could not be ruled out. In a later analysis, several top co-occurrence clusters were reported to appear linked to parvovirus B19, influenza, CMV and Epstein-Barr virus. Because the 87-base-pair reads could not distinguish some IMGT-functional V segments, including TRBV6-2 and TRBV6-3, those segments were excluded. In a later genetic analysis, a missense DCLRE1C variant was associated with V-gene and J-gene trimming of TCR beta chains, and the association was replicated in an independent cohort. In a later analysis, HLA-associated TCR beta chains showed more clonal expansion and lower generation probabilities than non-associated chains that were equally common. A further reported finding was that TCR beta sequences accurately predicted the HLA-A and HLA-B alleles for most subjects in the first cohort. A later analysis found that TCR association rates varied across HLA loci, with DRB1 alleles showing the most associated TCRs and HLA-C alleles the fewest. The study gave a list of 150 to 200 TCR beta chains associated with cytomegalovirus. In an earlier analysis of some 500 of the donors, most TCR beta V segments were observed in productive rearrangements about 87% or about 30% of the time, broadly matching IMGT annotations. A later analysis associated about 16,000 TCR beta sequences with specific HLA alleles at a false discovery rate of 0.05. The classifier was reported to diagnose cytomegalovirus status with high specificity and sensitivity in both the original and validation cohorts. For the cohort, immune exposure information was limited to CMV serostatus. Strong co-occurrence of HLA alleles, especially DR and DQ, made assigning TCR associations to individual alleles difficult.

The TCR comes from a boy aged 2 to 10 in good health and CMV-seronegative. The chain is encoded by TRBV28 joined to TRBJ1-1, and 7 junctional nucleotides match TRBD1. The sequencing input was PBMCs. The base sequence is TGTGCCAGCAGTCACAGGGGACGGACTGAAGCTTTCTTT. Its translation reads: CASSHRGRTEAFF.